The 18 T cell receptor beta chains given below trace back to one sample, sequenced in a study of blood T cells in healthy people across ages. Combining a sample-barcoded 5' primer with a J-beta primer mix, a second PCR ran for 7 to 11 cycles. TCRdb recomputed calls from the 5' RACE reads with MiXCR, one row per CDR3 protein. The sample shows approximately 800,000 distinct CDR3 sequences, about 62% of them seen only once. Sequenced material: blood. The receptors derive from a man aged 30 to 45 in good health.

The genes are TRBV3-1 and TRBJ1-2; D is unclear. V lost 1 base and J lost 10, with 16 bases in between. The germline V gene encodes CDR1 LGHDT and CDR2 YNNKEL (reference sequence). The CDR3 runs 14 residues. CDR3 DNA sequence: TGTGCCAGCAGCCAAGCGGCCAGGCTCCATGACTACACCTTC. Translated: CASSQAARLHDYTF.

The CDR3 loop is CSARGTEAYEQYF. The CDR3 region has the DNA TGCAGTGCTAGAGGAACGGAGGCCTACGAGCAGTACTTC. The rearrangement uses TRBV20-1 and TRBJ2-7; D is perhaps TRBD2 (5 bases). Germline CDR1 and CDR2: DFQATT and SNEGSKA (reference sequence). Deletions cut 1 base from V and 2 bases from J, with 9 bases between. The CDR3 spans 13 residues.

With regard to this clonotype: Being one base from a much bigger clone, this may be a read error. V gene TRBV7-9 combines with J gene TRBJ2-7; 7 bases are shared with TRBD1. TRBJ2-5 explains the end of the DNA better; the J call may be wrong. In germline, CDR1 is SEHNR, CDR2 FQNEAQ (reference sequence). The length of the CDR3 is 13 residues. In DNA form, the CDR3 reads TGTGTCAGCAGCTCGACAGGGAAAGAGACCCAGTACTTC. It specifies CVSSSTGKETQYF.

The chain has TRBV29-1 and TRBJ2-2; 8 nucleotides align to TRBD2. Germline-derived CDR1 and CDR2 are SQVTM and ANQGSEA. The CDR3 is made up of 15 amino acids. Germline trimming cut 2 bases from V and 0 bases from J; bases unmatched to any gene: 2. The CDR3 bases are TGCAGCGTTGAACTAGCGGGCTCGAACACCGGGGAGCTGTTTTTT. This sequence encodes CSVELAGSNTGELFF.

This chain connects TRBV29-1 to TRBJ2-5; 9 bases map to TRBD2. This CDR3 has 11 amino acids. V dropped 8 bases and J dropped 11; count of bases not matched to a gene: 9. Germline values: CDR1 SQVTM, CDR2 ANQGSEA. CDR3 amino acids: CSSSGGNEQYF. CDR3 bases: TGCAGCTCCAGCGGGGGGAATGAGCAGTACTTC.

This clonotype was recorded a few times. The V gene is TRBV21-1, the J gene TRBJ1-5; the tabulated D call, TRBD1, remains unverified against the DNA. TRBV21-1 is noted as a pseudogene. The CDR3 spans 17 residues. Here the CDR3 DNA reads TGTGCCAGCAGTGCGGACAGGGGGACGGGCAGCAATCAGCCCCAGCATTTT. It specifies CASSADRGTGSNQPQHF.

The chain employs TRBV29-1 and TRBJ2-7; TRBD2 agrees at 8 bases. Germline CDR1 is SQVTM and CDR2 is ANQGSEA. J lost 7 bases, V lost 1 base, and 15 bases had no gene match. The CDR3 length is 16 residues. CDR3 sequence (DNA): TGCAGCGTTGAAGGGTTCGCGGGAGGACTCGACAATGAGCAGTACTTC. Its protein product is CSVEGFAGGLDNEQYF.

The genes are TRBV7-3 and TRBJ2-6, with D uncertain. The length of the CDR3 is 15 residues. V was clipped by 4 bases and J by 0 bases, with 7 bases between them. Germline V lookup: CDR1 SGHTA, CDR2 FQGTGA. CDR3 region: CASSSRSSGANVLTF. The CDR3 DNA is TGTGCCAGCAGCTCGAGGAGCTCTGGGGCCAACGTCCTGACTTTC.

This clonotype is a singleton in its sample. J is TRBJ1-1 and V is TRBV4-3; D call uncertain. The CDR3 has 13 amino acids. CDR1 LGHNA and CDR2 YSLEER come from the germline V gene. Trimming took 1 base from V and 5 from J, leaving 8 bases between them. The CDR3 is CASSQVEGTEAFF. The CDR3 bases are TGCGCCAGCAGCCAAGTAGAGGGTACTGAAGCTTTCTTT.

The CDR3 here is CAWVKGLNYNEQFF. DNA for the CDR3: TGTGCCTGGGTCAAGGGACTAAACTACAATGAGCAGTTCTTC. The V call is TRBV30, the J call TRBJ2-1; 7 bases align to TRBD2. CDR1 GTSNPN and CDR2 SVGIG come from the germline V gene (reference sequence). The CDR3 has 14 residues. The V gene end was trimmed by 5 bases and the J gene end by 3 bases; junction bases not matched to a gene: 7.

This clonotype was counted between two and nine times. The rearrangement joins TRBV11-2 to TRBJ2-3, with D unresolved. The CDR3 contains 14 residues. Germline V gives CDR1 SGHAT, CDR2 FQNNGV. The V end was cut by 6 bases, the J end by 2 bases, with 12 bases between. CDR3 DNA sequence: TGTGCCAGCAGAAGAACTACTATCACAGATACGCAGTATTTT. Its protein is CASRRTTITDTQYF.

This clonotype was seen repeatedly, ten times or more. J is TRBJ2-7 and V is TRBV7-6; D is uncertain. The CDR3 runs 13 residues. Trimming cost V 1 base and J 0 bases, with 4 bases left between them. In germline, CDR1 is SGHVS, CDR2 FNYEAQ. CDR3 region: CASSLDSSYEQYF. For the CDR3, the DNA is TGTGCCAGCAGCTTAGACAGCTCCTACGAGCAGTACTTC.

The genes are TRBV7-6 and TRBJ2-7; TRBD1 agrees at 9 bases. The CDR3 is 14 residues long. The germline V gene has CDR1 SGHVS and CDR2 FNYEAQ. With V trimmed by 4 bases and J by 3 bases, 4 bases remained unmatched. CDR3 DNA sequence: TGTGCCAGCAGCTCCCAGACAGGGGGCTACGAGCAGTACTTC. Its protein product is CASSSQTGGYEQYF.

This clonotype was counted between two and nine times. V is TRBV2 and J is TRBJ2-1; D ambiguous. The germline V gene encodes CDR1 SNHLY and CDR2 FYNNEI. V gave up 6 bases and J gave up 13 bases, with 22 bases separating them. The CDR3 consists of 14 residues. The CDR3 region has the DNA TGTGCCAGCAGGGAGAAACCCGGGCCGATGCTCCAGTTCTTC. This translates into CASREKPGPMLQFF.

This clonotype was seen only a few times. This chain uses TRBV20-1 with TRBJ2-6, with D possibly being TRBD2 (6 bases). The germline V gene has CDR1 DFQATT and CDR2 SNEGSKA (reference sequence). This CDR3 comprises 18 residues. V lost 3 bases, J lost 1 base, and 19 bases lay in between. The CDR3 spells CSASTIGGVLSGANVLTF. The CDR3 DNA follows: TGCAGTGCTAGTACGATCGGAGGGGTCTTATCTGGGGCCAACGTCCTGACTTTC.

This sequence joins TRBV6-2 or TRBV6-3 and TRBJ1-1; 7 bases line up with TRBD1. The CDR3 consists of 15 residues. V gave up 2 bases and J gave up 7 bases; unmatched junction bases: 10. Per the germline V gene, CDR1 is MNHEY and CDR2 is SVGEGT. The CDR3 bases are TGTGCCAGCAGTTACCGTCGACAGGGTGGATGTGAAGCTTTCTTT. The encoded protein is CASSYRRQGGCEAFF.

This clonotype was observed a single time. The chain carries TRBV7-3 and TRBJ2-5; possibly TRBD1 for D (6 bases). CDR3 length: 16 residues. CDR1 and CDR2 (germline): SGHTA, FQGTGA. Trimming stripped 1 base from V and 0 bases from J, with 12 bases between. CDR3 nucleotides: TGTGCCAGCAGCTTAAATGGGGGCCAGAACCAAGAGACCCAGTACTTC. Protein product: CASSLNGGQNQETQYF.

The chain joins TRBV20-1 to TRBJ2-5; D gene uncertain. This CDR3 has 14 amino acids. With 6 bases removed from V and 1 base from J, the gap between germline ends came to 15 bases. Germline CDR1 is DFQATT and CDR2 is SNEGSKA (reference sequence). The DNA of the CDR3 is TGCAGTGCCCTCCAGCGAGTGGCCCAAGAGACCCAGTACTTC. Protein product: CSALQRVAQETQYF.